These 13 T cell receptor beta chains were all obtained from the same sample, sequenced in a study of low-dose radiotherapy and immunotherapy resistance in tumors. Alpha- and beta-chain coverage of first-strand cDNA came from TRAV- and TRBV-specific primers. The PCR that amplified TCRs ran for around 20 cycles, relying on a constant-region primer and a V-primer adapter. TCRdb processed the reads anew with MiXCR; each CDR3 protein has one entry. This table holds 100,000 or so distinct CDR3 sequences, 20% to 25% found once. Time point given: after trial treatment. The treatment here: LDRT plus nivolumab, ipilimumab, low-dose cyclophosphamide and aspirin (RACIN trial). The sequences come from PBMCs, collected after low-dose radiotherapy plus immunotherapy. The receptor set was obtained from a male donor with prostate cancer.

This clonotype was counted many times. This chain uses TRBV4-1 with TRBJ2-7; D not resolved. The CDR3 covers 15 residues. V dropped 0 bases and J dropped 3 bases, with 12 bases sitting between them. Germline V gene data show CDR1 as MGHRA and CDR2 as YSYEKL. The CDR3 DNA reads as TGCGCCAGCAGCCAAGAGGCACGAGAGTTCTACGAGCAGTACTTC. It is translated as CASSQEAREFYEQYF.

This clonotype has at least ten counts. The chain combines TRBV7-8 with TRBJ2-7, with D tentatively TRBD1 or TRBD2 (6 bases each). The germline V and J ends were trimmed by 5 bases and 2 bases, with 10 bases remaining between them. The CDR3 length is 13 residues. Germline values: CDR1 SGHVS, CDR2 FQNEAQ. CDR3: CASSAGHTYEQYF. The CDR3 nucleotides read TGTGCCAGCAGCGCGGGACATACCTACGAGCAGTACTTC.

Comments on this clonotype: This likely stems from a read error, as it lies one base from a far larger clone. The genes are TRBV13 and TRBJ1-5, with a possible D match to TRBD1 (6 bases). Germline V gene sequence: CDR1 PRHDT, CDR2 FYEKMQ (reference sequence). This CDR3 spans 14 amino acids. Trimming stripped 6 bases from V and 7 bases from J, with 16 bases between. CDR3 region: CASSSDGGGQPQHF. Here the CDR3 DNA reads TGTGCCAGCAGTTCGGACGGGGGGGGCCAGCCCCAGCATTTT.

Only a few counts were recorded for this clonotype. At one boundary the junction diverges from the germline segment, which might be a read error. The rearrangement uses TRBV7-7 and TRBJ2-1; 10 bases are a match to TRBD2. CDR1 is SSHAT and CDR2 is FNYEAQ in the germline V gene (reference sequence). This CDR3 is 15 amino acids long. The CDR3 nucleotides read TGTGCTAGCAGCCCCGTAGCGGGGGGAAACAATGAGCAGTTCTTC. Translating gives CASSPVAGGNNEQFF.

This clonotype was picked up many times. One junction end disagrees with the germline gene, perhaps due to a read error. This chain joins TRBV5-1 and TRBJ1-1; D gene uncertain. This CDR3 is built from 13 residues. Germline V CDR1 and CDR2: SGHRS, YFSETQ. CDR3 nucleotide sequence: TGTGCCAGCAGCTTGCCGGCCCTCAGAGAAGCTTTCTTT. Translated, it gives CASSLPALREAFF.

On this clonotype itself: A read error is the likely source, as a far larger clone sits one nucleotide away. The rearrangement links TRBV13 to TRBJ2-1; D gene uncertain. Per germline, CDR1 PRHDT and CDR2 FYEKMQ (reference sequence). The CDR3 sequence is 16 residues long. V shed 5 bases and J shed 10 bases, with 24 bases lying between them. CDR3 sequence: CASSVDPGPDTYEQFF. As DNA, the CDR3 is TGTGCCAGCAGCGTAGATCCCGGACCGGATACCTACGAGCAGTTCTTC.

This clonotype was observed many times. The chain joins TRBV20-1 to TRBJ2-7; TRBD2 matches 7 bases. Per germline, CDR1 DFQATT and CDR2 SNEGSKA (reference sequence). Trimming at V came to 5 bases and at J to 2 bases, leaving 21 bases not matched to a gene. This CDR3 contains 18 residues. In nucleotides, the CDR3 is TGCAGTGCTTTCCCCCTGACTATGCTAGCGGCGACCGCCTACGAGCAGTACTTC. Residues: CSAFPLTMLAATAYEQYF.

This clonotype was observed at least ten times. CDR3 DNA sequence: TGTGCCAGCAGCTGGACTAGCGGGGGGGGTAATGAGCAGTTCTTC. Translation gives CASSWTSGGGNEQFF. V gene TRBV11-1 combines with J gene TRBJ2-1, with 15 nucleotides matching TRBD2. This CDR3 has 15 amino acids. V lost 4 bases, J lost 7 bases, and 2 bases stayed unmatched. CDR1 is SGHAT and CDR2 is FQDESV in the germline V gene (reference sequence).

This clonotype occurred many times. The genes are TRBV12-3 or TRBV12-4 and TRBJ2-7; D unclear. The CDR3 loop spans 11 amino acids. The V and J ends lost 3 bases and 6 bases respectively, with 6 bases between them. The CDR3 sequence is CASSFDGEQYF. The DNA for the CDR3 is TGTGCCAGCAGTTTCGACGGCGAGCAGTACTTC.

CDR3 protein: CASSPTDEVETQYF. The DNA of the CDR3 is TGTGCCAGCAGTCCCACCGACGAGGTAGAGACCCAGTACTTC. The chain has TRBV6-2 or TRBV6-3 and TRBJ2-5, with no clear D. V lost 5 bases to trimming and J lost 4 bases, with 14 bases between them. The CDR3 runs to 14 residues. Germline-derived CDR1 and CDR2 are MNHEY and SVGEGT.

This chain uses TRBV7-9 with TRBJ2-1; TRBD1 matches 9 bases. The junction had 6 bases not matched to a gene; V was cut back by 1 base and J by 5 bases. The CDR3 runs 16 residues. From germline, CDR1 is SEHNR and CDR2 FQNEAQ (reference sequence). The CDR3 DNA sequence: TGTGCCAGCAGCTTAGGTGGGACAGGGTGGCACAATGAGCAGTTCTTC. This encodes CASSLGGTGWHNEQFF.

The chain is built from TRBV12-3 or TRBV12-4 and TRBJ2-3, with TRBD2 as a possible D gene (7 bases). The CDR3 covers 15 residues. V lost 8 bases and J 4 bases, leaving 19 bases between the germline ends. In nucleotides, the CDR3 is TGTGCCAGCCGAGAGGGGGGGTCCGGCCCAGATACGCAGTATTTT. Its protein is CASREGGSGPDTQYF.

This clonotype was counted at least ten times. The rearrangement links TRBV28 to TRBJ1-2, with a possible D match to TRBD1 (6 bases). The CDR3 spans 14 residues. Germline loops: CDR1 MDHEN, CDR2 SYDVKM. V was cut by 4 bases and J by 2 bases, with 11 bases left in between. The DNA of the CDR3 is TGTGCCAGCAGTTCGACAGGATGGAACTATGGCTACACCTTC. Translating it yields CASSSTGWNYGYTF.